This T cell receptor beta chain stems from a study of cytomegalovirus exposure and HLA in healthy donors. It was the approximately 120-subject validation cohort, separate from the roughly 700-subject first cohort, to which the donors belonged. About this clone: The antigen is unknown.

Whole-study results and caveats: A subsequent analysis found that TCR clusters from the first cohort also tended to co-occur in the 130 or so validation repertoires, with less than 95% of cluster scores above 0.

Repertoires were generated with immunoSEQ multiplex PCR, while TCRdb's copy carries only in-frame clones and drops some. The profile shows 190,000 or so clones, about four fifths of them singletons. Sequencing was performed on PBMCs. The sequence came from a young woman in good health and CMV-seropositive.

The CDR3 coding sequence is TGCGCCAACAAAACTAGGGTGCAGTTCTTC. Translated, it gives CANKTRVQFF. This sequence joins TRBV5-1 and TRBJ2-1; TRBD2 is a possible D gene (5 bases). The CDR3 contains 10 residues. Germline-derived CDR1 and CDR2 are SGHRS and YFSETQ. Trimming took off 9 bases at V and 12 bases at J, with 13 bases between the two ends.